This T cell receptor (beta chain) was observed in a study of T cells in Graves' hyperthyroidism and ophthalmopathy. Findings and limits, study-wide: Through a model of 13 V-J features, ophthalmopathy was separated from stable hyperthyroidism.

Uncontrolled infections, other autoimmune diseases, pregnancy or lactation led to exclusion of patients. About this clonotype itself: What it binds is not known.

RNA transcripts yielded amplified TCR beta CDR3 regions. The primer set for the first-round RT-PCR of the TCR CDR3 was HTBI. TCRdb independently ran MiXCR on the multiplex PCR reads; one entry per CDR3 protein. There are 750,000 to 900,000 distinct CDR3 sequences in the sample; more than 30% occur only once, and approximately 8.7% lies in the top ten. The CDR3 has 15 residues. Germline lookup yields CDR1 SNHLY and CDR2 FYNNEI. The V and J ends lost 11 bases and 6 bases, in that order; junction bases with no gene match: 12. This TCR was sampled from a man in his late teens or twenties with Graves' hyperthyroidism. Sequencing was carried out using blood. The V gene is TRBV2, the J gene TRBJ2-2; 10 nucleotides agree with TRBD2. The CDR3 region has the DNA TGTGCCTCCAACCCCGGGCTAGCGGGAGCCGGGGAGCTGTTTTTT. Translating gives CASNPGLAGAGELFF.